This paragraph covers one T cell receptor beta chain sequence. Its antigen is undetermined. The data derive from a study of OX40 agonist ivuxolimab in advanced cancers. For the study at large: As their treatment, patients were administered ivuxolimab, an agonistic anti-OX40 (CD134) antibody.

Overall study results and limits: Specificity for antigen went undetermined in the expanded peripheral T cells. Among some nonresponders, normalized T-cell clonal expansion was also low.

Assay used: immunoSEQ multiplex PCR; TCRdb lists only in-frame clones, some missing. The top ten clones hold 0.38% of a sample with roughly 65,000 clones, about nine tenths of them seen once. Patients had blood sampled at baseline and again on cycle 4 day 1 and cycle 7 day 1. The TCR was taken from an adult with an advanced solid tumor such as melanoma, head and neck, liver or kidney cancer. Sample: CD4+ or CD8+ T cells sorted from blood, taken in a trial of the OX40 agonist ivuxolimab.

DNA of the CDR3: TGTGCCAGCAGCTTAAACTCAGAATGGAACACCATATATTTT. The encoded protein is CASSLNSEWNTIYF. J is TRBJ1-3 and V is TRBV11-2; D is undetermined. The V gene's germline CDR1 is SGHAT and CDR2 FQNNGV. The germline V and J ends were trimmed by 2 bases and 7 bases, with 12 bases remaining between them. The CDR3 consists of 14 residues.